These 18 T cell receptor beta chains were all obtained from the same sample, sequenced in a study of blood T cell repertoires in COVID-19. TCRdb's copy holds only in-frame clones and misses some; the assay was immunoSEQ multiplex PCR. This repertoire shows more than 95,000 clones, 70% to 90% found once; its top ten account for approximately 3%. Specimen: peripheral blood. Receptors originate from a man over 45 in a cohort sampled during active COVID-19.

Comment on this clone: This sample also contains other DNA sequences that code for the same CDR3. This chain's CDR3 is CASSLTGNTGELFF. CDR3 nucleotides: TGCGCCAGCAGCTTAACAGGAAACACCGGGGAGCTGTTTTTT. The chain links TRBV5-1 to TRBJ2-2, with D possibly matching TRBD1 (5 bases). V lost 2 bases to trimming and J lost 2 bases, with 7 bases between them. The CDR3 extends over 14 amino acids. Per germline, CDR1 SGHRS and CDR2 YFSETQ.

The CDR3 sequence is CASSRTRTGSGSGANVLTF. The CDR3 DNA is TGTGCCAGCAGCAGAACTCGGACAGGGTCGGGCTCTGGGGCCAACGTCCTGACTTTC. The chain carries TRBV21-1 and TRBJ2-6; the table's D call of TRBD1 was not tested on the DNA. TRBV21-1 is recorded as a pseudogene. The CDR3 length is 19 residues.

V and J are TRBV11-3 and TRBJ2-5; tentative D call: TRBD2 (6 bases). The CDR3 has 15 amino acids. V was clipped by 1 base and J by 5 bases, with 14 bases between them. Looked up from germline, CDR1 is SGHNT and CDR2 is YENEEA. This CDR3 is CASSLVGGEVETQYF. The CDR3 DNA follows: TGTGCCAGCAGCTTAGTTGGCGGGGAAGTGGAGACCCAGTACTTC.

The genes are TRBV5-6 and TRBJ2-3, with TRBD1 identical over 7 bases. This CDR3 has 14 residues. Per the germline V gene, CDR1 is SGHDT and CDR2 is YYEEEE. V shed 4 bases and J 4 bases; nucleotides not matched to a gene: 6. The CDR3 here is CASSGTGAADTQYF. CDR3 nucleotide sequence: TGTGCCAGCAGCGGCACAGGGGCAGCAGATACGCAGTATTTT.

The rearrangement joins TRBV19 to TRBJ1-3; 9 bases are a match to TRBD1. Germline CDR1 is LNHDA and CDR2 is SQIVND (reference sequence). This CDR3 has 15 amino acids. The junction had 6 bases not matched to a gene; V was cut back by 8 bases and J by 1 base. CDR3 loop: CASCPGQGSGNTIYF. The DNA for the CDR3 is TGTGCCAGTTGCCCGGGACAGGGTTCTGGAAACACCATATATTTT.

The chain uses TRBV6-1 and TRBJ2-7, with TRBD2 identical over 10 bases. In germline, CDR1 is MNHNS, CDR2 SASEGT. J was trimmed by 3 bases and V by 2 bases; bases with no gene match: 4. The CDR3 extends over 15 amino acids. CDR3 protein: CASSEPGLAHYEQYV. In DNA, the CDR3 is TGTGCCAGCAGTGAACCGGGACTAGCGCACTACGAGCAGTACGTC.

The V and J genes are TRBV6-5 and TRBJ1-6; D is uncertain. The CDR3 totals 15 residues. CDR1 MNHEY and CDR2 SVGAGI come from the germline V gene. Trimming cost V 5 bases and J 5 bases, with 13 bases left between them. The CDR3 sequence: CASSRPRLNNSPLHF. Here the CDR3 DNA reads TGTGCCAGCAGTAGACCTAGGCTCAATAATTCACCCCTCCACTTT.

The rearrangement joins TRBV10-3 to TRBJ2-7; 7 bases agree with TRBD1. V shed 6 bases and J 6 bases; nucleotides not matched to a gene: 5. CDR3 length: 12 amino acids. CDR1 and CDR2 from the germline V gene are ENHRY and SYGVKD. CDR3 coding DNA: TGTGCCATCAGAGAGGGGGCAGGCGAGCAGTACTTC. Translating it yields CAIREGAGEQYF.

The rearrangement links TRBV10-3 to TRBJ1-3; maybe TRBD1 (5 bases). With 0 bases removed from V and 7 bases from J, the gap between germline ends came to 10 bases. CDR1 is ENHRY, CDR2 SYGVKD, per germline. The CDR3 loop spans 14 amino acids. The CDR3 DNA reads TGTGCCATCAGTGAGTCGCCAGGGCGGAACACCATATATTTT. Encoded protein: CAISESPGRNTIYF.

J is TRBJ2-1 and V is TRBV19, with 8 bases aligning to TRBD1. CDR1 is LNHDA and CDR2 is SQIVND in the germline V gene (reference sequence). Trimming at V came to 4 bases and at J to 8 bases, leaving 7 bases not matched to a gene. This CDR3 spans 14 amino acids. CDR3 DNA: TGTGCCAGTAGTAATCCGGGACAGGTGGATGAGCAGTTCTTC. It is translated as CASSNPGQVDEQFF. Combining the CDR3 with reference TRBV19 and TRBJ2-1 gives the whole variable domain DGGITQSPKYLFRKEGQNVTLSCEQNLNHDAMYWYRQDPGQGLRLIYYSQIVNDFQKGDIAEGYSVSREKKESFPLTVTSAQKNPTAFYLCASSNPGQVDEQFFGPGTRLTVL.

This clone occurred once. The chain joins TRBV20-1 to TRBJ2-3; no clear D. The CDR3 is made up of 11 amino acids. Looked up from germline, CDR1 is DFQATT and CDR2 is SNEGSKA (reference sequence). Trimming removed 2 bases from V and 5 bases from J, with 5 bases in between. The CDR3 bases are TGCAGTGCTAGAACGAGAGATACGCAGTATTTT. Protein product: CSARTRDTQYF.

This clone occurred once. The V call is TRBV5-1, the J call TRBJ2-2; D perhaps matches TRBD2 (5 bases). Trimming shortened V by 1 base and J by 5 bases, and 15 bases separated the two germline ends. Germline CDR1 reads SGHRS; CDR2 reads YFSETQ. This CDR3 region has 16 residues. The CDR3 DNA is TGCGCCAGCAGCTTGCACGGACTTACGAGAACCGGGGAGCTGTTTTTT. Translated, it gives CASSLHGLTRTGELFF.

This clone came up once. The chain has TRBV5-6 and TRBJ2-3, with 8 nucleotides matching TRBD2. CDR3 length: 14 residues. Germline V CDR1 and CDR2: SGHDT, YYEEEE. The V gene end was trimmed by 4 bases and the J gene end by 5 bases; junction bases not matched to a gene: 6. In nucleotides, the CDR3 is TGTGCCAGCAGCACAACTAGCGGTGGAGATACGCAGTATTTT. Its translation: CASSTTSGGDTQYF.

This clone came up once. The CDR3 sequence: CASSLDSRAGVPYNEQFF. The CDR3 region has the DNA TGTGCCAGCAGCTTAGACTCTAGAGCGGGGGTCCCCTACAATGAGCAGTTCTTC. The rearrangement links TRBV7-6 to TRBJ2-1; 8 bases fit TRBD2. Germline CDR1 reads SGHVS; CDR2 reads FNYEAQ. The CDR3 totals 18 residues. The V segment lost 1 base and the J segment 2 bases; nucleotides outside the gene matches: 10.

The CDR3 DNA sequence: TGCAGCGTGAGACGCGGGACGGAAGCTTTCTTT. Its protein is CSVRRGTEAFF. J is TRBJ1-1 and V is TRBV29-1; tentatively, D is TRBD1 (5 bases). CDR1 is SQVTM, CDR2 ANQGSEA, per germline. Trimming left V 6 bases short and J 8 bases short, with 13 bases between. The CDR3 is 11 residues long. The entire variable domain, with the rest obtained from reference TRBV29-1 and TRBJ1-1, is as follows: SAVISQKPSRDICQRGTSLTIQCQVDSQVTMMFWYRQQPGQSLTLIATANQGSEATYESGFVIDKFPISRPNLTFSTLTVSNMSPEDSSIYLCSVRRGTEAFFGQGTRLTVV.

J is TRBJ1-2 and V is TRBV5-4, with D perhaps matching TRBD1 (5 bases). The V gene's germline CDR1 is SGHNT and CDR2 YYREEE (reference sequence). The CDR3 loop spans 13 amino acids. V gave up 3 bases and J gave up 3 bases, with 9 bases separating them. CDR3 residues: CASSSTVHYGYTF. The CDR3, as DNA: TGTGCCAGCAGCTCGACAGTTCACTATGGCTACACCTTC.

V gene TRBV6-5 combines with J gene TRBJ2-1, with TRBD1 matching 10 bases. CDR3 length: 15 residues. Trimming at V came to 6 bases and at J to 3 bases, leaving 5 bases not matched to a gene. Looked up from germline, CDR1 is MNHEY and CDR2 is SVGAGI. DNA for the CDR3: TGTGCCAGCAGCGGCGGGACAGGGGACTACAATGAGCAGTTCTTC. It yields the protein CASSGGTGDYNEQFF.

With regard to this clone: Other DNA variants within this sample encode the same CDR3. The gene calls are TRBV5-1 and TRBJ2-3, with 7 bases fitting TRBD2. Per the germline V gene, CDR1 is SGHRS and CDR2 is YFSETQ. Losses at the gene ends were 4 bases for V and 2 bases for J; bases not matched to a gene: 7. The CDR3 runs to 15 residues. The CDR3: CASSLQAGYTDTQYF. In nucleotides, the CDR3 is TGCGCCAGCAGCCTACAAGCGGGGTACACAGATACGCAGTATTTT. The complete variable domain, with remaining parts taken from reference TRBV5-1 and TRBJ2-3, reads KAGVTQTPRYLIKTRGQQVTLSCSPISGHRSVSWYQQTPGQGLQFLFEYFSETQRNKGNFPGRFSGRQFSNSRSEMNVSTLELGDSALYLCASSLQAGYTDTQYFGPGTRLTVL.